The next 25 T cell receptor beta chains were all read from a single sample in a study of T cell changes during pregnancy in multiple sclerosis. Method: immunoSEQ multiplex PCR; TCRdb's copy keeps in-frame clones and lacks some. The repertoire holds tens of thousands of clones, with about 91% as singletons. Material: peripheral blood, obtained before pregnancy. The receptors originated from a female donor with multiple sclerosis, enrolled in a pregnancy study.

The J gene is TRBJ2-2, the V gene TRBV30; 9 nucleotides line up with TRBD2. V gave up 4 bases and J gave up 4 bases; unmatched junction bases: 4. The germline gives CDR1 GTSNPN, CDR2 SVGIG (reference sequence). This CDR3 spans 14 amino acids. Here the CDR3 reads CAWTSGESTGELFF. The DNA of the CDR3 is TGTGCCTGGACTAGCGGGGAATCCACCGGGGAGCTGTTTTTT. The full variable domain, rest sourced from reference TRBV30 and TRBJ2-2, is SQTIHQWPATLVQPVGSPLSLECTVEGTSNPNLYWYRQAAGRGLQLLFYSVGIGQISSEVPQNLSASRPQDRQFILSSKKLLLSDSGFYLCAWTSGESTGELFFGEGSRLTVL.

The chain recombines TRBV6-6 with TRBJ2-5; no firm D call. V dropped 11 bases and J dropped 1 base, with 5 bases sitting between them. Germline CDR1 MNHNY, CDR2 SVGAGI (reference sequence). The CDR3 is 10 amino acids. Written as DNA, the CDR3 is TGTGCCGCCGGCCAAGAGACCCAGTACTTC. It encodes CAAGQETQYF.

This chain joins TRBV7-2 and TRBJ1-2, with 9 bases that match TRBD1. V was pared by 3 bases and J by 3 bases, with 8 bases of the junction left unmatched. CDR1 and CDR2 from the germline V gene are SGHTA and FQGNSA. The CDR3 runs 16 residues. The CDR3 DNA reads TGTGCCAGCAGCTTCATTCCGACAGGGGGTGACTATGGCTACACCTTC. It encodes CASSFIPTGGDYGYTF. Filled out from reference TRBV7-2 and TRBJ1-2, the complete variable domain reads GAGVSQSPSNKVTEKGKDVELRCDPISGHTALYWYRQSLGQGLEFLIYFQGNSAPDKSGLPSDRFSAERTGGSVSTLTIQRTQQEDSAVYLCASSFIPTGGDYGYTFGSGTRLTVV.

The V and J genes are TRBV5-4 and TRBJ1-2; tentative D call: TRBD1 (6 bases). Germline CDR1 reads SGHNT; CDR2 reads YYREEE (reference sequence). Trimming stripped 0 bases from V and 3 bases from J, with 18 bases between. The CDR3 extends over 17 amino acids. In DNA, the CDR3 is TGTGCCAGCAGCTTGGCCGGGGGGGCGCAGACGGACTATGGCTACACCTTC. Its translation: CASSLAGGAQTDYGYTF.

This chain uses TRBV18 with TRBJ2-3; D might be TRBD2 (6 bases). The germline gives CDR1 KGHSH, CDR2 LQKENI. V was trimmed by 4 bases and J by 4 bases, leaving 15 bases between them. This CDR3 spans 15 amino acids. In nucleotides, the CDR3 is TGTGCCAGCTCACTTTGGGACCAGCGGGCAGATACGCAGTATTTT. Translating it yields CASSLWDQRADTQYF.

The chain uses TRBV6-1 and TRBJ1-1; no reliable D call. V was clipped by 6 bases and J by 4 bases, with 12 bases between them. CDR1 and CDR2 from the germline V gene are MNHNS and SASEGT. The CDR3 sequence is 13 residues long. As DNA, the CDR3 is TGTGCCAGCAGATGGGAGGGAGGCACTGAAGCTTTCTTT. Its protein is CASRWEGGTEAFF.

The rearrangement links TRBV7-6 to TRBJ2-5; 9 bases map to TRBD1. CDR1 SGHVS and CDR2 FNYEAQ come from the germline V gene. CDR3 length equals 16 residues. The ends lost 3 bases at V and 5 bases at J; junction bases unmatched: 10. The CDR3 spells CASSFSGQGRGETQYF. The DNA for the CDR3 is TGTGCCAGCAGCTTTAGCGGACAGGGGAGAGGGGAGACCCAGTACTTC.

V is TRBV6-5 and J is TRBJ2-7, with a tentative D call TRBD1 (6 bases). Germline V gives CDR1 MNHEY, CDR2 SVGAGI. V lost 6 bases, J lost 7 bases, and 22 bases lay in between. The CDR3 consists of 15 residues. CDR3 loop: CASRGDPGVGGEQYF. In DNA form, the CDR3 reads TGTGCCAGCAGAGGAGACCCAGGGGTCGGTGGGGAGCAGTACTTC.

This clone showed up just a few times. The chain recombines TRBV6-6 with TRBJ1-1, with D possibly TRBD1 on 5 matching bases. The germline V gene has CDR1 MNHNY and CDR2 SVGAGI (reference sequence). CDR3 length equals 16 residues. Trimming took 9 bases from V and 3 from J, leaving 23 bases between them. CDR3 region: CARTRGKAFGDTEAFF. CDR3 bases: TGTGCCAGAACGCGGGGGAAGGCGTTCGGGGACACTGAAGCTTTCTTT.

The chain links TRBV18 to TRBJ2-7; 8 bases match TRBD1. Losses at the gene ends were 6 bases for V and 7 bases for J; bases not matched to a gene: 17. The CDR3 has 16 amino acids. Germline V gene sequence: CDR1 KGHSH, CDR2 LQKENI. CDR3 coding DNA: TGTGCCAGCTCGCCCATCGAGTGGCAGGGGGCGGGAGAGCAGTACTTC. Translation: CASSPIEWQGAGEQYF. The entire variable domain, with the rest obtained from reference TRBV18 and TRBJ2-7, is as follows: NAGVMQNPRHLVRRRGQEARLRCSPMKGHSHVYWYRQLPEEGLKFMVYLQKENIIDESGMPKERFSAEFPKEGPSILRIQQVVRGDSAAYFCASSPIEWQGAGEQYFGPGTRLTVT.

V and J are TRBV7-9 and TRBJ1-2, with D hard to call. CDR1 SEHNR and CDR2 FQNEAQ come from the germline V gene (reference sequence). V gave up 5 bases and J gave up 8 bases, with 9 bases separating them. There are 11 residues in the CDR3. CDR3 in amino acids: CASSAGGGYTF. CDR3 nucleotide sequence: TGTGCCAGCAGCGCCGGCGGGGGCTACACCTTC. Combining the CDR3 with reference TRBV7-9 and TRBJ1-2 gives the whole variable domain DTGVSQNPRHKITKRGQNVTFRCDPISEHNRLYWYRQTLGQGPEFLTYFQNEAQLEKSRLLSDRFSAERPKGSFSTLEIQRTEQGDSAMYLCASSAGGGYTFGSGTRLTVV.

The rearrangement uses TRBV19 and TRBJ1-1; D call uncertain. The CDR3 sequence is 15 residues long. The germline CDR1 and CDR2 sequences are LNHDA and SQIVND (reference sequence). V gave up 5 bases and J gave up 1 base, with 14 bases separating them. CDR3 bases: TGTGCCAGTAGTCCGGCCGGACGGGAGAACACTGAAGCTTTCTTT. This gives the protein CASSPAGRENTEAFF.

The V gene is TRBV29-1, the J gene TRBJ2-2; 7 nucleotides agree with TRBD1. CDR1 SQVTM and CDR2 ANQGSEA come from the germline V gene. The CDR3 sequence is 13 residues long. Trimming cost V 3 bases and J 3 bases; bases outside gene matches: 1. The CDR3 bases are TGCAGCGTTGACAGGGGGTACACCGGGGAGCTGTTTTTT. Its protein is CSVDRGYTGELFF.

The CDR3 protein is CASSISGNNEQFF. CDR3 in DNA: TGTGCCAGTAGTATTTCAGGGAACAATGAGCAGTTCTTC. The chain is built from TRBV19 and TRBJ2-1; weak D call: TRBD1 (5 bases). This CDR3 has 13 amino acids. From germline, CDR1 is LNHDA and CDR2 SQIVND (reference sequence). V gave up 3 bases and J gave up 5 bases, with 8 bases separating them.

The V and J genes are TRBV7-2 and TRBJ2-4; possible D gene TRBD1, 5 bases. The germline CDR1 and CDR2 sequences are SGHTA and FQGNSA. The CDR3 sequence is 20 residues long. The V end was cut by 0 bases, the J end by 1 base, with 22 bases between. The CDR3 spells CASSLALDSLIMGAKNIQYF. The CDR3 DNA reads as TGTGCCAGCAGCTTAGCCCTCGACAGTCTGATAATGGGGGCCAAAAACATTCAGTACTTC.

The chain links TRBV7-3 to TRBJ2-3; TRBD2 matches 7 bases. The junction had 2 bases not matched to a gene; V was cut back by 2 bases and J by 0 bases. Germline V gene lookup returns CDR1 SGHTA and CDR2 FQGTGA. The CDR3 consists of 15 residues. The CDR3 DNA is TGTGCCAGCAGCTTAGCGGGGGTGAGCACAGATACGCAGTATTTT. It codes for CASSLAGVSTDTQYF.

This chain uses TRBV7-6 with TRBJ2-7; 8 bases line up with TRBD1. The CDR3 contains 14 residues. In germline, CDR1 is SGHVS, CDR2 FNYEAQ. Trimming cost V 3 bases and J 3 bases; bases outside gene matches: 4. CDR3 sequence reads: CASSFGTGRYEQYF. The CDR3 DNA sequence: TGTGCCAGCAGCTTCGGGACAGGACGCTACGAGCAGTACTTC.

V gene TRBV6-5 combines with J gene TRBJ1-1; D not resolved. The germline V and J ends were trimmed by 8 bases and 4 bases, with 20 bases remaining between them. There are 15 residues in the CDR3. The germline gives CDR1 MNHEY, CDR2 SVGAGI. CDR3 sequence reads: CASLAMWSLFTEAFF. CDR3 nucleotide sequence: TGTGCCAGCCTGGCCATGTGGAGTCTATTCACTGAAGCTTTCTTT.

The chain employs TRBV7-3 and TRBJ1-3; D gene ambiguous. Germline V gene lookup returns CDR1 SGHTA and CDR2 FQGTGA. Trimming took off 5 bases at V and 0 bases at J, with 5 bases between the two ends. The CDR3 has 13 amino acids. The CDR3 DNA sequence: TGTGCCAGCAGCCGGGACTCTGGAAACACCATATATTTT. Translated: CASSRDSGNTIYF.

The CDR3 here is CASSGDRIRVPNTGELFF. DNA for the CDR3: TGTGCCAGCAGTGGAGACCGGATCCGGGTGCCGAACACCGGGGAGCTGTTTTTT. J is TRBJ2-2 and V is TRBV6-1; D unresolved. Trimming stripped 4 bases from V and 0 bases from J, with 18 bases between. The germline CDR1 and CDR2 sequences are MNHNS and SASEGT. This CDR3 spans 18 amino acids.

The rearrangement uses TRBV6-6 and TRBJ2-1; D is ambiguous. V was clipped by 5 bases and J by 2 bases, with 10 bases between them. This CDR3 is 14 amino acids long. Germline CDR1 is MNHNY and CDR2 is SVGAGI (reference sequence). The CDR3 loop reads CASSLGGTYNEQFF. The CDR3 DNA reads TGTGCCAGCAGTCTCGGCGGAACCTACAATGAGCAGTTCTTC.

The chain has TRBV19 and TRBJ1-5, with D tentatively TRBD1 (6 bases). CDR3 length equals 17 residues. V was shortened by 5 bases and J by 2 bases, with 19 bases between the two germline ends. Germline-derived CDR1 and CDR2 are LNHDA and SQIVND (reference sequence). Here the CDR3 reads CASSLTGPGARNQPQHF. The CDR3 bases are TGTGCCAGTAGTCTGACGGGCCCAGGGGCCCGCAATCAGCCCCAGCATTTT.

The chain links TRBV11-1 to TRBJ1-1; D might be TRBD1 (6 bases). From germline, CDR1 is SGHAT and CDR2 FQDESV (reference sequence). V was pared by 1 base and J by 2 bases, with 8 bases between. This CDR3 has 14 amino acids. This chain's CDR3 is CASSLVGQNTEAFF. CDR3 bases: TGTGCCAGCAGCTTAGTGGGACAAAACACTGAAGCTTTCTTT. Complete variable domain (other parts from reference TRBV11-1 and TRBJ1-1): EAEVAQSPRYKITEKSQAVAFWCDPISGHATLYWYRQILGQGPELLVQFQDESVVDDSQLPKDRFSAERLKGVDSTLKIQPAELGDSAMYLCASSLVGQNTEAFFGQGTRLTVV.

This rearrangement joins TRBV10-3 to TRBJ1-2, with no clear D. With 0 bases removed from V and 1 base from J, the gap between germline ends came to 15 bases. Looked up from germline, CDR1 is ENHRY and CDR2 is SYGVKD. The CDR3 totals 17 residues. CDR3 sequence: CAISESIAGRGNYGYTF. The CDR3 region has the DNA TGTGCCATCAGTGAGTCGATTGCGGGCCGGGGTAACTATGGCTACACCTTC.

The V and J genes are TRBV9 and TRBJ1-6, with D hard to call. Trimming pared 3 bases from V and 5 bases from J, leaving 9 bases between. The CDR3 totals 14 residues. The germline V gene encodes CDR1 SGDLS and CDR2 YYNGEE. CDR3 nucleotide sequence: TGTGCCAGCAGCGGCGACTACGATAATTCACCCCTCCACTTT. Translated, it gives CASSGDYDNSPLHF.